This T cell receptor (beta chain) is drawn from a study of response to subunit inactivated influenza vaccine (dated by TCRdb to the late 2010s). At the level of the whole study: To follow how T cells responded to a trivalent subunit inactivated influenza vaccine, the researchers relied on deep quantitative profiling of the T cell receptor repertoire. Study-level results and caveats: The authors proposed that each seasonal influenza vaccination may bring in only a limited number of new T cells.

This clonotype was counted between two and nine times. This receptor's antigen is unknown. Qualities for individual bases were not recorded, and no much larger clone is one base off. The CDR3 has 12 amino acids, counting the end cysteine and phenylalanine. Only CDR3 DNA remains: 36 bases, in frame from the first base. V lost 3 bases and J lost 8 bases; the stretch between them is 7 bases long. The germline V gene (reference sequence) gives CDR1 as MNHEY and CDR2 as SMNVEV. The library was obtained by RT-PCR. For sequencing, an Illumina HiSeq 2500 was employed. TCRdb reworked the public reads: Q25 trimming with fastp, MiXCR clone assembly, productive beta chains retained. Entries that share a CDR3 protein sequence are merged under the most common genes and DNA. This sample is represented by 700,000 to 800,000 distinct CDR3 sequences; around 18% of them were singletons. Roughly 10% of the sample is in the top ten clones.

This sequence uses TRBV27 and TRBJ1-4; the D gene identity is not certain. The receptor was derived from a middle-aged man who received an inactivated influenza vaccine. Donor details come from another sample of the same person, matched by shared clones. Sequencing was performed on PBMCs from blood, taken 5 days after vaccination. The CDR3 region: CASSLKGEKLFF. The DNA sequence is TGTGCCAGCAGTTTGAAAGGGGAAAAACTGTTTTTT.